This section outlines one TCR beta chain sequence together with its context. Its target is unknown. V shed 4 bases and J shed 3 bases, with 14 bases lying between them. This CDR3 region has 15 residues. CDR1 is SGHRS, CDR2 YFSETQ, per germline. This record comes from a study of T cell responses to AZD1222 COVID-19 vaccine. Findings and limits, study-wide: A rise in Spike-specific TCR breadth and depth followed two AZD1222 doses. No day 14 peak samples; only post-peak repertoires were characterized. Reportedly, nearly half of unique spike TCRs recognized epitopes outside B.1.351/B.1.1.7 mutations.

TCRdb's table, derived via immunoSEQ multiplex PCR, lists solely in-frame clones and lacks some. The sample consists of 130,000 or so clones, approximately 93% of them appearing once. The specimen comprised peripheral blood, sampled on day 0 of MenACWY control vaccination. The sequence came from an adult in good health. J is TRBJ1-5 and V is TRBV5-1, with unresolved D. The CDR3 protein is CASSLLPGDNQPQHF. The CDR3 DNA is TGCGCCAGCAGCCTTCTCCCAGGAGACAATCAGCCCCAGCATTTT.